A selection of T cell receptor beta chains follows, all from one sample in a study of PD-1 blockade in classical Hodgkin lymphoma. Clones were sequenced by immunoSEQ multiplex PCR, and TCRdb holds only the in-frame ones, with some missing. The table lists around 18,000 clones, 60% to 80% of them singletons. The source was CD4+ T cells from blood, collected before the fourth cycle of nivolumab. These receptors were collected from a human donor with classical Hodgkin lymphoma. The CDR3 runs from the conserved cysteine through the conserved F or W. The D gene is left open where the match is weak. Clone size, where shown, is once, few, many, or a class for clones that have expanded.

>TRBV30|NA|TRBJ2-3|NA
CAWGVLDTQYF
TGTGCCTGGGGAGTACTAGATACGCAGTATTTT
>TRBV5-1|TRBD2|TRBJ2-1|few
CASSGGASGSSYNEQFF
TGCGCCAGCAGCGGGGGGGCTAGCGGGAGCTCCTACAATGAGCAGTTCTTC
>TRBV6-6|NA|TRBJ1-5|once
CASSYTGYSNQPQHF
TGTGCCAGCAGTTATACAGGGTATAGCAATCAGCCCCAGCATTTT
>TRBV21-1|NA|TRBJ2-7|NA
CASSKVVRTYEQYF
TGTGCCAGCAGCAAAGTTGTCAGAACCTACGAGCAGTACTTC
>TRBV28|NA|TRBJ1-5|NA
CASSFDRTFHSNQPQHF
TGTGCCAGCAGTTTCGACCGTACGTTCCATAGCAATCAGCCCCAGCATTTT
>TRBV7-9|NA|TRBJ2-1|NA
CASSLGGGSYNEQFF
TGTGCCAGCAGCCTCGGGGGCGGCTCCTACAATGAGCAGTTCTTC
>TRBV10-3|NA|TRBJ2-5|once
CAISGQKETQYF
TGTGCCATCAGTGGGCAGAAAGAGACCCAGTACTTC
>TRBV10-3|TRBD2|TRBJ2-1|NA
CAISGTSGSYNEQFF
TGTGCCATCAGTGGAACTAGCGGGAGCTACAATGAGCAGTTCTTC
>TRBV6-1|NA|TRBJ1-4|NA
CASSDLRSLEDEKLFF
TGTGCCAGCAGTGACCTCCGATCACTTGAGGATGAAAAACTGTTTTTT
>TRBV28|NA|TRBJ1-4|NA
CASSGRGILQF
TGTGCCAGCAGTGGAAGGGGTATTCTCCAATTT
>TRBV15|NA|TRBJ2-3|NA
CATSRDGTGLTDTQYF
TGTGCCACCAGCAGAGATGGAACGGGGCTCACAGATACGCAGTATTTT
>TRBV10-3|TRBD1|TRBJ1-4|once
CAISERQGATNEKLFF
TGTGCCATCAGTGAAAGACAGGGGGCAACTAATGAAAAACTGTTTTTT
>TRBV10-3|NA|TRBJ2-7|NA
CAISAGGGSYEQYF
TGTGCCATCAGTGCCGGTGGCGGATCCTACGAGCAGTACTTC
>TRBV7-8|NA|TRBJ2-7|NA
CASSLGIRLGGTYEQYF
TGTGCCAGCAGCTTAGGAATCCGGTTGGGGGGCACTTACGAGCAGTACTTC
>TRBV5-1|TRBD1|TRBJ1-5|NA
CASSAGQGASQPQHF
TGCGCCAGCAGCGCCGGACAGGGGGCAAGTCAGCCCCAGCATTTT
>TRBV5-1|NA|TRBJ1-2|NA
CASSSPFREGYTF
TGCGCCAGCAGCTCCCCTTTCAGGGAGGGCTACACCTTC
>TRBV5-6|TRBD1|TRBJ2-1|NA
CASSPWDRVHEQFF
TGTGCCAGCAGCCCATGGGACAGGGTCCATGAGCAGTTCTTC
>TRBV6-5|TRBD2|TRBJ2-7|NA
CASSYSTSGSGYEQYF
TGTGCCAGCAGTTACTCGACTAGCGGGAGTGGGTACGAGCAGTACTTC
>TRBV4-1|TRBD2|TRBJ2-3|few
CASSLRGGADTQYF
TGCGCCAGCAGCCTCCGTGGGGGGGCAGATACGCAGTATTTT
>TRBV5-6|TRBD2|TRBJ2-7|few
CASSLGLSGSISYEQYF
TGTGCCAGCAGCTTGGGCCTTAGCGGGTCAATCAGCTACGAGCAGTACTTC
>TRBV2|TRBD1|TRBJ1-1|NA
CASSEFRDRATQLYGEAFF
TGTGCCAGCAGTGAATTCCGGGACAGGGCGACGCAATTGTATGGTGAAGCTTTCTTT
>TRBV6-6|TRBD1|TRBJ1-5|NA
CASIYGDRRNQPQHF
TGTGCCAGCATATACGGGGACAGGCGTAATCAGCCCCAGCATTTT
>TRBV6-5|TRBD1|TRBJ1-3|NA
CASSRQGAPGNTIYF
TGTGCCAGCAGTCGACAGGGGGCTCCTGGAAACACCATATATTTT
>TRBV7-4|NA|TRBJ1-6|NA
CASSEGMSSSPLHF
TGTGCCAGCAGCGAAGGGATGTCCAGCTCACCCCTCCACTTT
>TRBV2|NA|TRBJ2-1|few
CASRVDGFNEQFF
TGTGCCAGCAGAGTGGATGGTTTCAATGAGCAGTTCTTC
>TRBV6-6|NA|TRBJ1-4|NA
CASTTRTRGNEKLFF
TGTGCCAGCACGACACGGACGCGGGGTAATGAAAAACTGTTTTTT
>TRBV7-9|TRBD2|TRBJ2-2|NA
CASSPPSASGRTGELFF
TGTGCCAGCAGCCCTCCCTCGGCTAGCGGGAGGACCGGGGAGCTGTTTTTT
>TRBV7-2|TRBD2|TRBJ2-2|NA
CASSLRTSGTNTGELFF
TGTGCCAGCAGCTTGCGGACTAGCGGGACGAACACCGGGGAGCTGTTTTTT
>TRBV28|NA|TRBJ1-5|few
CASSTVGQPQHF
TGTGCCAGCAGTACGGTGGGGCAGCCCCAGCATTTT
>TRBV11-3|NA|TRBJ2-7|NA
CASSLAYEQYF
TGTGCCAGCAGCTTAGCCTACGAGCAGTACTTC
>TRBV28|NA|TRBJ1-2|few
CASSLSAGTYGYTF
TGTGCCAGCAGTTTATCGGCAGGGACCTATGGCTACACCTTC
>TRBV2|TRBD1|TRBJ1-4|few
CASSEFGTGDEKLFF
TGTGCCAGCAGTGAATTTGGGACAGGGGATGAAAAACTGTTTTTT
>TRBV7-9|NA|TRBJ2-7|NA
CASSLEAGLSYEQYF
TGTGCCAGCAGCTTAGAGGCGGGCCTCTCCTACGAGCAGTACTTC
>TRBV7-8|NA|TRBJ2-5|NA
CASSSPKTQYF
TGTGCCAGCAGCTCCCCAAAGACCCAGTACTTC
>TRBV5-4|NA|TRBJ1-1|few
CASSFPDRRNTEAFF
TGTGCCAGCAGCTTCCCGGACAGACGGAACACTGAAGCTTTCTTT
>TRBV12-5|TRBD1|TRBJ2-2|NA
CASGQGTANTGELFF
TGTGCTAGTGGCCAGGGGACAGCGAACACCGGGGAGCTGTTTTTT
>TRBV28|TRBD1|TRBJ1-2|once
CASSLPRQGYGYTF
TGTGCCAGCAGTTTACCGAGACAGGGCTATGGCTACACCTTC
>TRBV27|TRBD2|TRBJ2-2|NA
CASKRDPGLVDTGELFF
TGTGCCAGCAAAAGAGACCCGGGACTAGTCGACACCGGGGAGCTGTTTTTT
>TRBV10-3|TRBD1|TRBJ1-1|few
CAISGGTGSGRTEAFF
TGTGCCATCAGTGGCGGGACAGGGAGCGGTCGCACTGAAGCTTTCTTT
>TRBV6-1|TRBD1|TRBJ1-1|few
CASSRGLESTEAFF
TGTGCCAGCAGTAGGGGGCTTGAGAGCACTGAAGCTTTCTTT
>TRBV5-8|NA|TRBJ1-2|once
CASSQETSLNNYGYTF
TGTGCCAGCAGCCAAGAAACAAGCTTAAATAACTATGGCTACACCTTC
>TRBV7-2|NA|TRBJ1-5|NA
CASSLQIYSNQPQHF
TGTGCCAGCAGCTTACAGATCTATAGCAATCAGCCCCAGCATTTT
>TRBV5-1|NA|TRBJ1-2|medium-sized
CASSLDSNYGYTF
TGCGCCAGCAGCTTGGACAGTAACTATGGCTACACCTTC
>TRBV7-8|NA|TRBJ2-2|NA
CASSLVLGTGELFF
TGTGCCAGCAGCCTTGTTTTGGGGACCGGGGAGCTGTTTTTT
>TRBV9|TRBD1|TRBJ2-7|NA
CASSKSGTAYEQYF
TGTGCCAGCAGCAAATCCGGGACAGCCTACGAGCAGTACTTC
>TRBV28|TRBD1|TRBJ2-5|few
CASNTGVVETQYF
TGTGCCAGCAACACAGGGGTGGTGGAGACCCAGTACTTC
>TRBV23-1|NA|TRBJ2-1|NA
CASSKTVFCEQFF
TGCGCCAGCAGTAAAACCGTGTTCTGTGAGCAGTTCTTC
>TRBV4-2|NA|TRBJ2-2|NA
CASSQHLGRGTGELFF
TGTGCCAGCAGCCAACACCTGGGAAGAGGCACCGGGGAGCTGTTTTTT
>TRBV4-3|TRBD2|TRBJ2-1|NA
CASSLTSGDYNEQFF
TGCGCCAGCAGCCTGACTAGCGGGGACTACAATGAGCAGTTCTTC
>TRBV7-9|TRBD1|TRBJ1-4|NA
CASSPRSDRGGEKLFF
TGTGCCAGCAGCCCCCGTTCAGACAGGGGAGGTGAAAAACTGTTTTTT
>TRBV4-2|NA|TRBJ1-3|few
CASSPTSSGNTIYF
TGTGCCAGCAGCCCGACATCCTCTGGAAACACCATATATTTT
>TRBV2|NA|TRBJ1-2|NA
CASIDGPTYGYTF
TGTGCCAGCATAGACGGCCCTACATATGGCTACACCTTC